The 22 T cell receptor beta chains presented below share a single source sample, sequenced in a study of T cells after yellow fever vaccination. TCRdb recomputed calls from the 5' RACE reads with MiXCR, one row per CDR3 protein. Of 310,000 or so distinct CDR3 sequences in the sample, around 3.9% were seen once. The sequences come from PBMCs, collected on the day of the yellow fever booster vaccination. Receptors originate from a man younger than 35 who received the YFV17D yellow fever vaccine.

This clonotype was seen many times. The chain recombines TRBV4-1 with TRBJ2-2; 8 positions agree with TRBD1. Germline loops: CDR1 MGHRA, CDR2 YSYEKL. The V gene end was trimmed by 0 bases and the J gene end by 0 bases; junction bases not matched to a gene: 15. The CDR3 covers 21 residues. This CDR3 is CASSQEGRGRIFQTNTGELFF. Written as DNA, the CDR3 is TGCGCCAGCAGCCAAGAGGGCAGGGGGCGTATTTTTCAGACGAACACCGGGGAGCTGTTTTTT.

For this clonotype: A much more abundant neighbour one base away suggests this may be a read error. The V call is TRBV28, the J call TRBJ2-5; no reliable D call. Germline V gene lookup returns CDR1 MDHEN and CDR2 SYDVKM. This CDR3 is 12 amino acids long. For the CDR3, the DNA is TGTGCCAGCAGTTTCTCCCAAGAGACCAAGTACTTC. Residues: CASSFSQETKYF.

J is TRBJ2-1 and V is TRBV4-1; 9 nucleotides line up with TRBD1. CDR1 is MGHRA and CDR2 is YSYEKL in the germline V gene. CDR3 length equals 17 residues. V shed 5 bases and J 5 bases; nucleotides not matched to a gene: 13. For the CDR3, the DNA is TGCGCCAGCAGCTTTGACCGTTCCGGGACAGGGCACAATGAGCAGTTCTTC. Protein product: CASSFDRSGTGHNEQFF.

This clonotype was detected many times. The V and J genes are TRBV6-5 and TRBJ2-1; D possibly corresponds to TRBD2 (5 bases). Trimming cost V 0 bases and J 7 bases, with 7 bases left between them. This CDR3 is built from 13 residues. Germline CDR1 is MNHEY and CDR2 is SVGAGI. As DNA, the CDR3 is TGTGCCAGCAGTTACTCCCCGGGGAATGAGCAGTTCTTC. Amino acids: CASSYSPGNEQFF.

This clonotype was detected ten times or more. CDR3 residues: CSASVLGGMGTQYF. DNA of the CDR3: TGCAGTGCCTCGGTACTGGGGGGAATGGGGACCCAGTACTTC. The rearrangement uses TRBV20-1 and TRBJ2-5; a possible D gene is TRBD2 (6 bases). The CDR3 spans 14 residues. Between the trimmed V and J ends, which lost 6 bases and 7 bases, there was a span of 21 bases. Germline V lookup: CDR1 DFQATT, CDR2 SNEGSKA (reference sequence).

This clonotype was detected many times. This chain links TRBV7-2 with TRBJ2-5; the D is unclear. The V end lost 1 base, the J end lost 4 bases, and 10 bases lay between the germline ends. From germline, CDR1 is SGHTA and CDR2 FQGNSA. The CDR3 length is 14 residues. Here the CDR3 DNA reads TGTGCCAGCAGCTTAGGAGGCCGGTCAGAGACCCAGTACTTC. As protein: CASSLGGRSETQYF.

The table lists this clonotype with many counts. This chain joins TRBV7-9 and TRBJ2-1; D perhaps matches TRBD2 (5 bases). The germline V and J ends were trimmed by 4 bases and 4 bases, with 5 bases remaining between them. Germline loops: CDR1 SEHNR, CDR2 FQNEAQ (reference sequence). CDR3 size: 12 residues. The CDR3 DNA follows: TGTGCCAGCAGCTGGACTTACAATGAGCAGTTCTTC. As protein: CASSWTYNEQFF.

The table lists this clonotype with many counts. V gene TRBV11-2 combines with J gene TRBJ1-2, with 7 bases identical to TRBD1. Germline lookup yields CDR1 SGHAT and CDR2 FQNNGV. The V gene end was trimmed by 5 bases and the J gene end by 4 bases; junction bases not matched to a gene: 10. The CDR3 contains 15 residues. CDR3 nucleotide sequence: TGTGCCAGCAGCGGGATTCGGGACAGTTTCTATGGCTACACCTTC. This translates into CASSGIRDSFYGYTF.

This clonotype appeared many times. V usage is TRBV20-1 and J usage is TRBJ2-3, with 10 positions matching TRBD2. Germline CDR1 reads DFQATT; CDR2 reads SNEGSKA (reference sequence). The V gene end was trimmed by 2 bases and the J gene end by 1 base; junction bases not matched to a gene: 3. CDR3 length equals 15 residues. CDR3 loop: CSARRLAGGTDTQYF. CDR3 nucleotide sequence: TGCAGTGCTAGACGTCTAGCGGGGGGCACAGATACGCAGTATTTT.

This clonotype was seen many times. CDR3 in DNA: TGTGCCAGCAGCTTAGCAGGGTCGATATACGAGCAGTACTTC. As protein: CASSLAGSIYEQYF. The rearrangement links TRBV7-2 to TRBJ2-7, with D unresolved. This CDR3 region has 14 residues. Germline V gene lookup returns CDR1 SGHTA and CDR2 FQGNSA. V was cut by 0 bases and J by 4 bases, with 10 bases left in between.

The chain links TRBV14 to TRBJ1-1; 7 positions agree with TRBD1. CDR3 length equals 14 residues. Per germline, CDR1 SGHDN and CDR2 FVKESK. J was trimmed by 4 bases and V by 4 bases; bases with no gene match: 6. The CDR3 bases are TGTGCCAGCAGCCTACAGGGGATGGGCACTGAAGCTTTCTTT. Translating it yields CASSLQGMGTEAFF.

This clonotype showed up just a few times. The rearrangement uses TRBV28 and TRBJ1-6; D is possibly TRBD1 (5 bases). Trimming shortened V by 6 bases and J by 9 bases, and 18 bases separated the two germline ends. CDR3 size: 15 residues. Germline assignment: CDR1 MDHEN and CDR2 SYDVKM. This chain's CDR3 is CASSPEPGGASPLHF. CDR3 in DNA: TGTGCCAGCAGCCCAGAGCCCGGGGGAGCTTCACCCCTCCACTTT.

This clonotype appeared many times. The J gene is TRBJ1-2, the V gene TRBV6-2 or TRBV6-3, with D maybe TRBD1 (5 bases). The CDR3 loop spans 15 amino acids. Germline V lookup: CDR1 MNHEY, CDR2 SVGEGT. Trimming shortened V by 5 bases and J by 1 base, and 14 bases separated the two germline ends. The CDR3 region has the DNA TGTGCCAGCAGTCTGCTAGGGGAGTTTAACTATGGCTACACCTTC. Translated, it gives CASSLLGEFNYGYTF.

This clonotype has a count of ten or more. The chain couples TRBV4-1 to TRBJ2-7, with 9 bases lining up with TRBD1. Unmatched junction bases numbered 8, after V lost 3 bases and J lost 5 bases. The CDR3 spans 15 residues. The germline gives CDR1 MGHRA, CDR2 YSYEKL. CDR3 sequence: CASSQLPGQGNEQYF. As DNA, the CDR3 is TGCGCCAGCAGCCAGTTACCGGGACAGGGTAACGAGCAGTACTTC.

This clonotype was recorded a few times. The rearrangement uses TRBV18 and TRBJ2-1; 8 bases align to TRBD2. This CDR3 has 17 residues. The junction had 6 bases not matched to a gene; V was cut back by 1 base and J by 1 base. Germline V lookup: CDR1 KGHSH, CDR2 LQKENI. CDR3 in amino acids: CASSPLDRGGSYNEQFF. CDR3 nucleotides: TGTGCCAGCTCACCACTCGATCGGGGGGGGTCCTACAATGAGCAGTTCTTC.

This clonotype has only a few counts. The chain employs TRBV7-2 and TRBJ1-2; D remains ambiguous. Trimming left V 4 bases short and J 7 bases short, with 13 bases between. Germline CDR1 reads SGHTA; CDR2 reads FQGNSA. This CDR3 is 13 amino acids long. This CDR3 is CASSSYVGSGYTF. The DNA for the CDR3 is TGTGCCAGCAGCTCGTATGTGGGTAGTGGCTACACCTTC.

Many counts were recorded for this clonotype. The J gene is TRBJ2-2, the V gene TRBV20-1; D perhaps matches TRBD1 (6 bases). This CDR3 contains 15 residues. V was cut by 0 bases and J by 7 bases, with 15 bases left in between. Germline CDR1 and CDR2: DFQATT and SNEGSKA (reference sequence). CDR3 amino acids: CSARERGNYIGELFF. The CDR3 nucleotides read TGCAGTGCTAGAGAGAGGGGGAATTATATCGGGGAGCTGTTTTTT.

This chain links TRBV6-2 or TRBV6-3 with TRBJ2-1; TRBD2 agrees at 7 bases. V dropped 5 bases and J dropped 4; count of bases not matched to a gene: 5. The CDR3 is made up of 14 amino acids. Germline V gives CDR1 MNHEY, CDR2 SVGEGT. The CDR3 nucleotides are TGTGCCAGCAGTCCAGGAGCGGGGTACAATGAGCAGTTCTTC. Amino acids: CASSPGAGYNEQFF.

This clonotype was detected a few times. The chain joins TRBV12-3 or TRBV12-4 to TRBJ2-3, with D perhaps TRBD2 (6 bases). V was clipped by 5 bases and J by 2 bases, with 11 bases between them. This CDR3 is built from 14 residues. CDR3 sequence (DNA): TGTGCCAGCAGTAGGCGGGAACACACAGATACGCAGTATTTT. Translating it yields CASSRREHTDTQYF.

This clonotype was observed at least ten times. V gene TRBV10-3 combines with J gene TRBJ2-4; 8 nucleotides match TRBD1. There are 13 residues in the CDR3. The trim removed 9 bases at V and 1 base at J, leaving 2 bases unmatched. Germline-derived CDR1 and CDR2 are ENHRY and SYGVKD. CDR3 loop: CAIRQGAKNIQYF. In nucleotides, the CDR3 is TGTGCCATAAGACAGGGGGCCAAAAACATTCAGTACTTC.

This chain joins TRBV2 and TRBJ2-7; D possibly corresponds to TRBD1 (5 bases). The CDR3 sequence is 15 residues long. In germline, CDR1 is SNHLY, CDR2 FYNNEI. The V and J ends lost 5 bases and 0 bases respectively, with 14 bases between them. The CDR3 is CASSPDGARSYEQYV. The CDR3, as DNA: TGTGCCAGCAGTCCAGATGGGGCCCGCTCCTACGAGCAGTACGTC.

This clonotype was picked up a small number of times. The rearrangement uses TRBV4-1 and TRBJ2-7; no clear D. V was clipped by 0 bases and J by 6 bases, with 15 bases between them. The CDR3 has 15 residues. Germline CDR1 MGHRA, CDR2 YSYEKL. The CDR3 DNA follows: TGCGCCAGCAGCCAAGAAACGAACACTAACTCCGAGCAGTACGTC. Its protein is CASSQETNTNSEQYV.